The next 21 T cell receptor beta chains were all read from a single sample in a study of OX40 agonist ivuxolimab in advanced cancers. TCRdb's table, derived via immunoSEQ multiplex PCR, lists solely in-frame clones and lacks some. The sample has 52,000 or so clones, 80% to 85% seen once. The material was CD4+ or CD8+ T cells sorted from blood, obtained in a trial of the OX40 agonist ivuxolimab. These receptors all stem from an adult with an advanced solid tumor such as melanoma, head and neck, liver or kidney cancer.

J is TRBJ1-4 and V is TRBV7-2; 8 nucleotides agree with TRBD1. This CDR3 comprises 14 residues. Germline CDR1 is SGHTA and CDR2 is FQGNSA. V lost 4 bases and J lost 8; bases outside the gene matches: 6. The CDR3 DNA reads as TGTGCCAGCAGCTCCGGGACAGGATGGGAAAAACTGTTTTTT. It encodes CASSSGTGWEKLFF.

Within the sample, this clone is medium-sized. CDR3 amino acids: CASSPYGKGADTQYF. CDR3 DNA: TGTGCCAGCAGCCCTTACGGGAAAGGCGCAGATACGCAGTATTTT. This rearrangement joins TRBV27 to TRBJ2-3, with D possibly TRBD2 on 5 matching bases. Between the trimmed V and J ends, which lost 6 bases and 4 bases, there was a span of 17 bases. CDR3 length: 15 amino acids. CDR1 and CDR2 (germline): MNHEY, SMNVEV (reference sequence).

The chain couples TRBV19 to TRBJ1-5; D is unresolved. CDR1 and CDR2 (germline): LNHDA, SQIVND (reference sequence). CDR3 length: 15 residues. V was trimmed by 3 bases and J by 1 base, leaving 10 bases between them. The CDR3 protein is CASSISVGSNQPQHF. CDR3 coding DNA: TGTGCCAGTAGTATTAGTGTAGGGAGCAATCAGCCCCAGCATTTT.

Concerning this clone itself: Its ends do not fully match the called genes, so a read error is possible. The chain couples TRBV6-1 to TRBJ2-4, with D perhaps TRBD1 (5 bases). Germline V lookup: CDR1 MNHNS, CDR2 SASEGT. The CDR3 is 11 amino acids. The CDR3 region is CASSEFGRAHF. In DNA, the CDR3 is TGTGCCAGCAGTGAATTTGGCAGGGCGCACTTC.

This clone has a single count. The chain joins TRBV4-2 to TRBJ2-2; 16 positions agree with TRBD2. The germline V gene encodes CDR1 LGHNA and CDR2 YNFKEQ. CDR3 length: 20 amino acids. J was trimmed by 3 bases and V by 0 bases; bases with no gene match: 7. CDR3 sequence reads: CASSQDRPGTSGRDTGELFF. The CDR3 coding sequence is TGTGCCAGCAGCCAAGATCGGCCTGGGACTAGCGGGAGGGACACCGGGGAGCTGTTTTTT.

The chain has TRBV7-2 and TRBJ1-5; TRBD1 aligns across 8 bases. The trim removed 2 bases at V and 7 bases at J, leaving 1 base unmatched. Germline CDR1 and CDR2: SGHTA and FQGNSA. The CDR3 is made up of 13 amino acids. CDR3 sequence reads: CASSLQGAQPQHF. CDR3 DNA sequence: TGTGCCAGCAGCTTACAGGGGGCCCAGCCCCAGCATTTT.

This chain links TRBV25-1 with TRBJ2-5; perhaps TRBD2 as D (6 bases). CDR1 is MGHDK, CDR2 SYGVNS, per germline. The CDR3 runs to 13 residues. V was cut by 6 bases and J by 4 bases, with 12 bases left in between. The CDR3 nucleotides read TGTGCCAGCAGCCTCCCGGGAGTAGAGACCCAGTACTTC. Encoded protein: CASSLPGVETQYF.

This chain uses TRBV12-5 with TRBJ2-3, with TRBD2 as a possible D gene (5 bases). From germline, CDR1 is LGHNT and CDR2 FRNRAP. The length of the CDR3 is 15 residues. Trimming removed 6 bases from V and 1 base from J, with 14 bases in between. CDR3 in DNA: TGTGCTAGTGGGCCCGGGGATGGTGGCACAGATACGCAGTATTTT. It is translated as CASGPGDGGTDTQYF. Complete variable domain (other parts from reference TRBV12-5 and TRBJ2-3): DARVTQTPRHKVTEMGQEVTMRCQPILGHNTVFWYRQTMMQGLELLAYFRNRAPLDDSGMPKDRFSAEMPDATLATLKIQPSEPRDSAVYFCASGPGDGGTDTQYFGPGTRLTVL.

The chain joins TRBV6-1 to TRBJ2-5, with 10 bases aligning to TRBD1. Germline V gene data show CDR1 as MNHNS and CDR2 as SASEGT. This CDR3 spans 17 amino acids. Trimming removed 2 bases from V and 4 bases from J; junction bases left unmatched: 10. The CDR3 protein is CASSEYFGTGVLETQYF. CDR3 in DNA: TGTGCCAGCAGTGAATATTTCGGGACAGGGGTCTTAGAGACCCAGTACTTC.

This clone was seen a handful of times. The gene calls are TRBV6-1 and TRBJ1-1; weak D call: TRBD1 (5 bases). Germline V CDR1 and CDR2: MNHNS, SASEGT. This CDR3 has 13 amino acids. V lost 3 bases and J lost 10, with 15 bases in between. In DNA, the CDR3 is TGTGCCAGCAGTGACGACCAGATAGGGGTAGCTTTCTTT. It is translated as CASSDDQIGVAFF.

J is TRBJ2-3 and V is TRBV5-1; no firm D call. V lost 0 bases, J lost 4 bases, and 9 bases lay in between. Germline loops: CDR1 SGHRS, CDR2 YFSETQ. This CDR3 has 14 residues. This CDR3 reads CASSLETNSDTQYF. CDR3 sequence (DNA): TGCGCCAGCAGCTTGGAGACAAACTCAGATACGCAGTATTTT. The full variable domain, its missing parts supplied by reference TRBV5-1 and TRBJ2-3, is KAGVTQTPRYLIKTRGQQVTLSCSPISGHRSVSWYQQTPGQGLQFLFEYFSETQRNKGNFPGRFSGRQFSNSRSEMNVSTLELGDSALYLCASSLETNSDTQYFGPGTRLTVL.

The chain recombines TRBV6-5 with TRBJ2-1, with 10 positions matching TRBD2. Trimming removed 8 bases from V and 10 bases from J; junction bases left unmatched: 8. The CDR3 is made up of 13 amino acids. Germline V CDR1 and CDR2: MNHEY, SVGAGI. The CDR3 here is CASQREGSGEQFF. CDR3 DNA: TGTGCCAGCCAGCGGGAGGGGTCTGGAGAGCAGTTCTTC.

This rearrangement joins TRBV19 to TRBJ1-4; 7 bases line up with TRBD1. The V and J ends lost 4 bases and 6 bases, in that order; junction bases with no gene match: 5. This CDR3 region has 14 residues. Germline V gene lookup returns CDR1 LNHDA and CDR2 SQIVND (reference sequence). The CDR3 is CASSSGQDDEKLFF. In nucleotides, the CDR3 is TGTGCCAGTAGTAGCGGACAGGACGATGAAAAACTGTTTTTT.

The rearrangement uses TRBV5-8 and TRBJ2-4; a weak D match, TRBD1 (5 bases). Between the trimmed V and J ends, which lost 1 base and 6 bases, there was a span of 8 bases. This CDR3 spans 13 amino acids. Germline V gene sequence: CDR1 SGHTS, CDR2 YDEGEE. The DNA of the CDR3 is TGTGCCAGCAGCTTGAAAGACAGAAACATTCAGTACTTC. It encodes CASSLKDRNIQYF.

CDR3 DNA sequence: TGTGCCAGCAGCCGTGCTATGGATACGCAGTATTTT. It codes for CASSRAMDTQYF. This chain uses TRBV6-1 with TRBJ2-3; no clear D. The germline V and J ends were trimmed by 6 bases and 6 bases, with 10 bases remaining between them. Per the germline V gene, CDR1 is MNHNS and CDR2 is SASEGT. This CDR3 is built from 12 residues.

The V call is TRBV19, the J call TRBJ2-1; 13 nucleotides line up with TRBD2. The CDR3 is 17 residues long. Germline-derived CDR1 and CDR2 are LNHDA and SQIVND (reference sequence). Trimming took 4 bases from V and 2 from J; bases not matched to a gene: 5. The CDR3 DNA is TGTGCCAGTAGTACCAGGACTAGCGGGAGAACCTACAATGAGCAGTTCTTC. Amino acids: CASSTRTSGRTYNEQFF. The variable domain in full, completed from reference TRBV19 and TRBJ2-1, reads DGGITQSPKYLFRKEGQNVTLSCEQNLNHDAMYWYRQDPGQGLRLIYYSQIVNDFQKGDIAEGYSVSREKKESFPLTVTSAQKNPTAFYLCASSTRTSGRTYNEQFFGPGTRLTVL.

This clone was detected only a few times. The chain carries TRBV29-1 and TRBJ2-7; D is perhaps TRBD1 (5 bases). Trimming pared 4 bases from V and 5 bases from J, leaving 18 bases between. Germline-derived CDR1 and CDR2 are SQVTM and ANQGSEA. The CDR3 extends over 14 amino acids. CDR3 sequence: CSVGPLSGPDEQYF. The CDR3 region has the DNA TGCAGCGTTGGCCCTCTCTCAGGGCCTGACGAGCAGTACTTC.

V usage is TRBV19 and J usage is TRBJ2-7, with 10 bases that match TRBD1. Trimming cost V 1 base and J 2 bases; bases outside gene matches: 5. CDR1 and CDR2 from the germline V gene are LNHDA and SQIVND (reference sequence). The CDR3 length is 16 residues. The CDR3 reads CASSIAGTGAPYEQYF. Here the CDR3 DNA reads TGTGCCAGTAGTATAGCAGGGACAGGGGCCCCCTACGAGCAGTACTTC.

On this clone: This clone may be a read error of a much larger clone one base away. The V and J genes are TRBV29-1 and TRBJ2-5; D is possibly TRBD1 or TRBD2 (7 bases each). Trimming removed 7 bases from V and 11 bases from J, with 20 bases in between. Germline CDR1 reads SQVTM; CDR2 reads ANQGSEA. The CDR3 totals 12 residues. The CDR3 is CSAEGAGGVQYF. The CDR3 nucleotides read TGCAGCGCCGAGGGGGCAGGGGGGGTGCAGTACTTC.

V is TRBV9 and J is TRBJ2-7; D perhaps matches TRBD1 (6 bases). Per germline, CDR1 SGDLS and CDR2 YYNGEE. Between the trimmed V and J ends, which lost 4 bases and 2 bases, there was a span of 28 bases. This CDR3 contains 19 residues. The CDR3 loop is CASSPPPGHLNYLTYEQYF. The CDR3 bases are TGTGCCAGCAGCCCTCCCCCGGGACACCTAAATTACTTAACCTACGAGCAGTACTTC.

The chain is built from TRBV18 and TRBJ1-6; tentatively, D is TRBD1 (6 bases). This CDR3 region has 16 residues. Germline V gene lookup returns CDR1 KGHSH and CDR2 LQKENI. V gave up 4 bases and J gave up 8 bases, with 18 bases separating them. CDR3 amino acids: CASSLAGGGSDSPLHF. CDR3 bases: TGTGCCAGCTCACTGGCCGGGGGCGGATCCGATTCACCCCTCCACTTT.